Listed below are T cell receptor beta chains from one sample, sequenced in a study of T cell responses to AZD1222 COVID-19 vaccine. Sequencing used immunoSEQ multiplex PCR; TCRdb keeps in-frame clones, though not all of them. Among 84,000 or so clones listed, 70% to 90% were seen once. The material sequenced was peripheral blood, taken on day 0 of AZD1222 vaccination. The receptors derive from an adult in good health. Each CDR3 is given with its conserved first and last residue. The D gene is left open where the match is weak. Rows give clone size only sometimes, using once, few, many, or a class for an expanded clone.

clone_size,d_call,j_call,v_call,cdr3_aa,cdr3_nt
NA,TRBD2,TRBJ2-7,TRBV19,CTSSPRLGGRQYEQYF,TGTACCAGTAGTCCTAGACTGGGCGGGAGACAATACGAGCAGTACTTC
NA,TRBD1,TRBJ1-2,TRBV25-1,CASSALAGGGDYGYTF,TGTGCCAGCAGTGCCCTGGCAGGGGGCGGAGACTATGGCTACACCTTC
NA,TRBD2,TRBJ2-1,TRBV7-6,CASSLDPSGRGQFF,TGTGCCAGCAGCTTAGATCCTAGCGGGAGAGGGCAGTTCTTC
NA,TRBD1,TRBJ1-5,TRBV2,CASRADRVQPQHF,TGTGCCAGCAGAGCGGACAGGGTTCAGCCCCAGCATTTT
once,NA,TRBJ1-2,TRBV9,CASSLYSGDYGYTF,TGTGCCAGCAGCCTGTATTCAGGGGACTATGGCTACACCTTC
NA,NA,TRBJ2-5,TRBV29-1,CSVDGRSWTQYF,TGCAGCGTTGACGGACGGTCATGGACCCAGTACTTC
NA,NA,TRBJ2-3,TRBV2,CASSEVAGTDTQYF,TGTGCCAGCAGTGAAGTGGCAGGGACGGATACGCAGTATTTT
few,NA,TRBJ2-1,TRBV4-3,CASSLYGQEGYEQFF,TGCGCCAGCAGCCTTTATGGACAGGAGGGATATGAGCAGTTCTTC
NA,NA,TRBJ2-7,TRBV11-2,CASSLRNALSSYEQYF,TGTGCCAGCAGCTTAAGGAACGCTCTTAGCTCCTACGAGCAGTACTTC
NA,NA,TRBJ1-5,TRBV6-5,CASPSLDNQPQHF,TGTGCCAGCCCATCGCTAGACAATCAGCCCCAGCATTTT
NA,NA,TRBJ2-2,TRBV9,CASRKRDGTGELFF,TGTGCCAGCAGGAAAAGGGATGGCACCGGGGAGCTGTTTTTT
NA,NA,TRBJ1-5,TRBV19,CASSISQRHRGSNQPQHF,TGTGCCAGTAGTATATCCCAGAGGCACCGCGGGAGCAATCAGCCCCAGCATTTT
NA,NA,TRBJ1-4,TRBV25-1,CASSELGAGEPSEKLFF,TGTGCCAGCAGTGAATTAGGAGCAGGTGAACCGTCCGAAAAACTGTTTTTT
once,TRBD2,TRBJ2-1,TRBV11-2,CASSFSGVALGEQFF,TGTGCCAGCAGCTTTAGCGGGGTTGCGTTGGGTGAGCAGTTCTTC
NA,NA,TRBJ1-1,TRBV9,CASSPLRGGSAEAFF,TGTGCCAGCAGCCCACTCCGCGGGGGCAGCGCTGAAGCTTTCTTT
NA,NA,TRBJ2-1,TRBV10-1,CASRRLAMVNEQFF,TGCGCCAGCCGAAGGCTAGCGATGGTCAATGAGCAGTTCTTC
NA,NA,TRBJ2-2,TRBV25-1,CASSDSARVTGELFF,TGTGCCAGCAGTGACTCTGCCAGGGTCACCGGGGAGCTGTTTTTT
NA,TRBD1,TRBJ2-7,TRBV18,CASSRDNSGTGSYEQYF,TGTGCCAGCTCACGAGACAACTCCGGGACAGGGAGTTACGAGCAGTACTTC
few,NA,TRBJ1-5,TRBV19,CASTVTVFNQPQHF,TGTGCCAGTACCGTCACAGTCTTCAATCAGCCCCAGCATTTT
NA,NA,TRBJ1-5,TRBV27,CASSLGGLNQPQHF,TGTGCCAGCAGTTTGGGGGGACTAAATCAGCCCCAGCATTTT
NA,TRBD1,TRBJ1-5,TRBV29-1,CSVGDRRDQPQHF,TGCAGCGTGGGGGACAGGCGGGATCAGCCCCAGCATTTT
NA,NA,TRBJ1-1,TRBV12-3/TRBV12-4,CASSLVGAGEAFF,TGTGCCAGCAGTTTAGTGGGCGCAGGTGAAGCTTTCTTT
NA,NA,TRBJ2-6,TRBV4-1,CASSPSVASGANVLTF,TGCGCCAGCAGCCCCTCGGTAGCCTCTGGGGCCAACGTCCTGACTTTC
NA,NA,TRBJ2-2,TRBV9,CASSVSGELFF,TGTGCCAGCAGCGTGTCTGGGGAGCTGTTTTTT
NA,NA,TRBJ1-3,TRBV5-8,CASSFGSTGLSGNTIYF,TGTGCCAGCAGCTTTGGGTCGACAGGCCTCTCTGGAAACACCATATATTTT
NA,NA,TRBJ1-5,TRBV3-1/TRBV3-2,CASSQSAVGQPQHF,TGTGCCAGCAGCCAATCGGCAGTGGGTCAGCCCCAGCATTTT
NA,NA,TRBJ1-6,TRBV7-3,CASSLTGDSPLHF,TGTGCCAGCAGCTTAACTGGAGATTCACCCCTCCACTTT
once,TRBD1,TRBJ2-7,TRBV5-8,CASSSATGYEQYF,TGTGCCAGCAGCTCAGCGACAGGGTACGAGCAGTACTTC